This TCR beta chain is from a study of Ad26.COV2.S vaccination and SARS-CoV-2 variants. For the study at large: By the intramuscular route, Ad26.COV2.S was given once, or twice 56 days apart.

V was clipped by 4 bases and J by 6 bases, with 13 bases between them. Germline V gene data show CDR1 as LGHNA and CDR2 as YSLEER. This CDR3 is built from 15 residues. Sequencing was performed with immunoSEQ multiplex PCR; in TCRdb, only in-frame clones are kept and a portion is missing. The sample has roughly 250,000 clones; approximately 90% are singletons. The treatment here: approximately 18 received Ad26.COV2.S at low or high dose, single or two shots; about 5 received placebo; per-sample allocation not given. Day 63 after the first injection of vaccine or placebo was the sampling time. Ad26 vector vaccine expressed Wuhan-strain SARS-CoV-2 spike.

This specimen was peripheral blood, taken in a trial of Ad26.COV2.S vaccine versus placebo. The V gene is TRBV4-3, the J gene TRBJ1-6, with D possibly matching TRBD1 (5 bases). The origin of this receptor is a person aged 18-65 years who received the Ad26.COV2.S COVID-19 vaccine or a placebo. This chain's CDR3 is CASSLDRSLNSPLHF. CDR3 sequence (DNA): TGCGCCAGCAGCCTCGACAGAAGCCTTAATTCACCCCTCCACTTT.